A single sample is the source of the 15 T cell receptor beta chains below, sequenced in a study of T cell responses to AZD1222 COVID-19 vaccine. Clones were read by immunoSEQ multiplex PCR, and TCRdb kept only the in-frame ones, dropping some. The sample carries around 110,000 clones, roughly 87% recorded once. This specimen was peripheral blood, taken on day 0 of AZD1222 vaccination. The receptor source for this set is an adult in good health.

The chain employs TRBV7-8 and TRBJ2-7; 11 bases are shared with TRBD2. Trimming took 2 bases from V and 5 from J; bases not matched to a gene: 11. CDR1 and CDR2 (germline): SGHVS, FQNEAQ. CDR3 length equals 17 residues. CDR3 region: CASSLPTLAGDSHEQYF. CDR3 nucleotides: TGTGCCAGCAGCTTACCCACACTAGCGGGAGATTCTCACGAGCAGTACTTC.

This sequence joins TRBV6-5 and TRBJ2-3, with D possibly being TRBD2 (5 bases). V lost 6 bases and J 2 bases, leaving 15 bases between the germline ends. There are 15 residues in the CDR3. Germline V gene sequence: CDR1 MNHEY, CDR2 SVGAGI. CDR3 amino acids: CASRAGILYTDTQYF. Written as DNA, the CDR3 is TGTGCCAGCAGGGCCGGGATTCTCTACACAGATACGCAGTATTTT.

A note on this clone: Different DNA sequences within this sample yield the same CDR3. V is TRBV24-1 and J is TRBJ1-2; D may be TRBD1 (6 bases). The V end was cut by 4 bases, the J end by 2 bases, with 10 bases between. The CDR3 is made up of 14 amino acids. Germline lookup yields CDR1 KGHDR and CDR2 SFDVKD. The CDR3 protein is CATSEGGPNYGYTF. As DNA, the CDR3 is TGTGCCACCAGTGAAGGGGGTCCCAACTATGGCTACACCTTC.

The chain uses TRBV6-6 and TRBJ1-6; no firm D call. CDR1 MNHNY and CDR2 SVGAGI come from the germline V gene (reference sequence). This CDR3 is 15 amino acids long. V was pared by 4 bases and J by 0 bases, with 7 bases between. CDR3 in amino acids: CASSWASSYNSPLHF. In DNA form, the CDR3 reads TGTGCCAGCAGTTGGGCGAGCTCCTATAATTCACCCCTCCACTTT.

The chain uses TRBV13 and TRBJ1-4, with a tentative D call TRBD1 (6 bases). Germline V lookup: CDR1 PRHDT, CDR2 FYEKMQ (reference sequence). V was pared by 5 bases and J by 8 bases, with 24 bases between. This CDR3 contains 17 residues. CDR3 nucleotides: TGTGCCAGCAGCCGTCTTATAGGAGGGGGTAAAGGAGAAAAACTGTTTTTT. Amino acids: CASSRLIGGGKGEKLFF.

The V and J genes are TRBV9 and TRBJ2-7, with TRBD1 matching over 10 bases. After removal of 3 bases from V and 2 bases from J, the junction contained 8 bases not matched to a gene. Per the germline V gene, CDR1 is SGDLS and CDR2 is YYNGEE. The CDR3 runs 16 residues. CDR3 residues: CASSEGVGTGAYEQYF. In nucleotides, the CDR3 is TGTGCCAGCAGCGAGGGGGTCGGGACAGGGGCCTACGAGCAGTACTTC.

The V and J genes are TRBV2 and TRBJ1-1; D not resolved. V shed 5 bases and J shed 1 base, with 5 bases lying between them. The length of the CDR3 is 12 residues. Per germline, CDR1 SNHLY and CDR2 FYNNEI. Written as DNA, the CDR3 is TGTGCCAGCAGTTTGACGAACACTGAAGCTTTCTTT. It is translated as CASSLTNTEAFF. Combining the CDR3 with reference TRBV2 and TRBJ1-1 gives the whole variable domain EPEVTQTPSHQVTQMGQEVILRCVPISNHLYFYWYRQILGQKVEFLVSFYNNEISEKSEIFDDQFSVERPDGSNFTLKIRSTKLEDSAMYFCASSLTNTEAFFGQGTRLTVV.

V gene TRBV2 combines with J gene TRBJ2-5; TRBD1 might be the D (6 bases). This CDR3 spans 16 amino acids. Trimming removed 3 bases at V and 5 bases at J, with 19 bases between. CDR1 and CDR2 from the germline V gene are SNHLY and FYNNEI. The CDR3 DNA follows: TGTGCCAGCAGTGAGCCAGGGGAAGATGTATTTGAGACCCAGTACTTC. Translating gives CASSEPGEDVFETQYF.

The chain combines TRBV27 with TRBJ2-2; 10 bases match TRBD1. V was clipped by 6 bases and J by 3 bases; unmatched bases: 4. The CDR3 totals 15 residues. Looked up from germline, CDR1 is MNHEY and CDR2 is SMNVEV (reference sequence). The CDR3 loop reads CASRAGTGDTGELFF. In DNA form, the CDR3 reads TGTGCCAGCAGGGCCGGGACAGGGGACACCGGGGAGCTGTTTTTT.

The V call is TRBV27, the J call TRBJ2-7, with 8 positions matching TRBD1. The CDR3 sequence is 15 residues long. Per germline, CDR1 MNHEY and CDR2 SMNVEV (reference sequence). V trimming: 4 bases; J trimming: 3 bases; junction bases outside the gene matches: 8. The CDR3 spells CASSSRDRSRYEQYF. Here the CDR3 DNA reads TGTGCCAGCAGTTCTCGGGACAGGTCCCGCTACGAGCAGTACTTC.

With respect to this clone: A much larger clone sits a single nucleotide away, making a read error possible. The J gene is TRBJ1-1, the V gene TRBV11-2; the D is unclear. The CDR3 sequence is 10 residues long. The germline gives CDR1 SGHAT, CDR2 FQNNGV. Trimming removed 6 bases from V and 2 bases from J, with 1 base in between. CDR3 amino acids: CASRNTEAFF. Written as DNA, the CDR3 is TGTGCCAGCAGAAACACTGAAGCTTTCTTT.

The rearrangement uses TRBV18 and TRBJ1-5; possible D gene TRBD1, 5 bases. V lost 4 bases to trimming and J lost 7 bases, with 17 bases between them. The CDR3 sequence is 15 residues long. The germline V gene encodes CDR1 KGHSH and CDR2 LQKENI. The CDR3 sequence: CASSQKVGAGQPQHF. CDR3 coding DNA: TGTGCCAGCTCACAAAAGGTAGGGGCCGGACAGCCCCAGCATTTT.

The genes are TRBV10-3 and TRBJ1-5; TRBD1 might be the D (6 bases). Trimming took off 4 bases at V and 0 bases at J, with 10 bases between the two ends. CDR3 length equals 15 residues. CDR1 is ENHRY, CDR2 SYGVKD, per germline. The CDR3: CAISAQDSSNQPQHF. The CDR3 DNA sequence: TGTGCCATCAGTGCCCAGGACAGTAGCAATCAGCCCCAGCATTTT.

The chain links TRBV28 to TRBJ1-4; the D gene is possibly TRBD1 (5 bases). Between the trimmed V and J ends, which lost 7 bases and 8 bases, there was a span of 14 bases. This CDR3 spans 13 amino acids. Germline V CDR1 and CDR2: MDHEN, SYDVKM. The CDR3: CASKGYNREKLFF. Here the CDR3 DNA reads TGTGCCAGCAAGGGGTATAATCGGGAAAAACTGTTTTTT.

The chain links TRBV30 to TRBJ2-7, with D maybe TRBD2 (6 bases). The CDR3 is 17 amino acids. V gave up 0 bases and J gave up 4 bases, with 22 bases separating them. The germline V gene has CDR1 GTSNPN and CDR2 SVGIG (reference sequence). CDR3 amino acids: CAWSVRGKALTDYEQYF. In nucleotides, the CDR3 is TGTGCCTGGAGTGTACGGGGGAAGGCTCTCACAGATTACGAGCAGTACTTC.